The 15 T cell receptor beta chains below all came from one sample that was sequenced in a study of beta chain features in type 1 diabetes listed by TCRdb under 2018. Libraries were built with the immunoSEQ multiplex PCR assay. The entire amount of isolated RNA was reverse transcribed using the High Capacity cDNA Reverse Transcription Kit, so the sequenced TCRB transcripts were expressed ones. Drawn from immuneACCESS, this table holds only the in-frame rearrangements with V and J called that TCRdb kept. Clones are partly lost; checked studies trace under half to an unresolved V gene and leave the rest unexplained. For this sample there are 250,000 or so clones; about 15% appear just once. The top ten clonotypes cover 0.019% of the sample. Their cognate antigens are unknown. Paper-wide results and their limitations: In all four CD4+ subsets, TCRB CDR3 length was moderately but significantly shorter in type 1 diabetes patients.

Material: naive CD4+ T cells from blood. The cell subset or site label of this sample denotes: true naive CD4+ T cells. These receptors were obtained from a young man with type 1 diabetes.

The CDR3 nucleotides read TGCGCCAGCAGCCCGCTTCAGGGGTATGGCTACACCTTC. Translated: CASSPLQGYGYTF. V gene TRBV5-1 combines with J gene TRBJ1-2; D possibly corresponds to TRBD1 (6 bases). The V and J ends lost 4 bases and 5 bases respectively, with 12 bases between them. CDR1 is SGHRS and CDR2 is YFSETQ in the germline V gene. The CDR3 is made up of 13 amino acids. Together with reference TRBV5-1 and TRBJ1-2, the CDR3 gives the full variable domain: KAGVTQTPRYLIKTRGQQVTLSCSPISGHRSVSWYQQTPGQGLQFLFEYFSETQRNKGNFPGRFSGRQFSNSRSEMNVSTLELGDSALYLCASSPLQGYGYTFGSGTRLTVV.

The CDR3 nucleotides are TGTGCCAGCAGCGTAGACGGGGGACAGGGGCTTTACGAGCAGTACTTC. Translated: CASSVDGGQGLYEQYF. V and J are TRBV9 and TRBJ2-7; 10 bases match TRBD1. Per the germline V gene, CDR1 is SGDLS and CDR2 is YYNGEE. CDR3 length: 16 residues. The J segment lost 4 bases and the V segment lost 0 bases, leaving 7 bases of the junction unmatched. The whole variable domain, filled in from reference TRBV9 and TRBJ2-7, reads DSGVTQTPKHLITATGQRVTLRCSPRSGDLSVYWYQQSLDQGLQFLIQYYNGEERAKGNILERFSAQQFPDLHSELNLSSLELGDSALYFCASSVDGGQGLYEQYFGPGTRLTVT.

The J gene is TRBJ2-1, the V gene TRBV9, with 11 bases lining up with TRBD2. CDR3 length equals 16 residues. V lost 0 bases, J lost 8 bases, and 7 bases stayed unmatched. CDR1 and CDR2 from the germline V gene are SGDLS and YYNGEE. The CDR3 DNA reads TGTGCCAGCAGCGTAGTAGCGGGAGGGCCGTGGGATGAGCAGTTCTTC. Its translation is CASSVVAGGPWDEQFF.

The V gene is TRBV5-1, the J gene TRBJ2-3; possible D gene TRBD1, 5 bases. Trimming removed 0 bases at V and 5 bases at J, with 13 bases between. Germline-derived CDR1 and CDR2 are SGHRS and YFSETQ. The CDR3 is 15 amino acids. The CDR3 sequence: CASSLGSRVGDTQYF. The CDR3 nucleotides read TGCGCCAGCAGCTTGGGCTCCAGGGTAGGAGATACGCAGTATTTT.

V and J are TRBV9 and TRBJ1-6; 7 bases line up with TRBD1. With 2 bases clipped from V and 7 bases from J, the junction kept 3 bases outside the gene matches. The CDR3 consists of 14 residues. The germline gives CDR1 SGDLS, CDR2 YYNGEE. CDR3 in DNA: TGTGCCAGCAGCGTCCAGGGGGACAATTCACCCCTCCACTTT. This sequence encodes CASSVQGDNSPLHF.

The chain is built from TRBV5-4 and TRBJ2-3; a weak D match, TRBD2 (6 bases). The V end lost 4 bases, the J end lost 1 base, and 16 bases lay between the germline ends. The CDR3 is 16 amino acids. Germline lookup yields CDR1 SGHNT and CDR2 YYREEE (reference sequence). The CDR3 bases are TGTGCCAGCAGCCCCCCGACTAGGCGAGGCACAGATACGCAGTATTTT. Protein: CASSPPTRRGTDTQYF.

This clone was observed a few times. The V call is TRBV30, the J call TRBJ1-1; the D is unclear. This CDR3 has 13 amino acids. Germline lookup yields CDR1 GTSNPN and CDR2 SVGIG (reference sequence). Trimming pared 2 bases from V and 1 base from J, leaving 8 bases between. The CDR3 is CAWSQISNTEAFF. The CDR3 DNA follows: TGTGCCTGGAGTCAGATATCGAACACTGAAGCTTTCTTT.

The CDR3 region is CASSLQPGELNTEAFF. The CDR3 nucleotides are TGCGCCAGCAGCTTGCAGCCAGGGGAATTGAACACTGAAGCTTTCTTT. The chain joins TRBV5-1 to TRBJ1-1; D may be TRBD1 (6 bases). The CDR3 covers 16 residues. Germline V gives CDR1 SGHRS, CDR2 YFSETQ. Trimming removed 1 base at V and 0 bases at J, with 13 bases between.

The V call is TRBV5-7, the J call TRBJ2-7; 9 nucleotides line up with TRBD1. TRBV5-7 is marked as an open reading frame, function uncertain. The CDR3 totals 15 residues. The ends lost 1 base at V and 7 bases at J; junction bases unmatched: 9. CDR3 sequence reads: CASSLCRTGEGEQYF. DNA of the CDR3: TGTGCCAGCAGCTTGTGTAGGACAGGGGAAGGGGAGCAGTACTTC.

The sample holds a few counts of this clone. The chain recombines TRBV27 with TRBJ2-7; D possibly corresponds to TRBD1 (7 bases). Germline lookup yields CDR1 MNHEY and CDR2 SMNVEV (reference sequence). V was cut by 7 bases and J by 3 bases, with 19 bases left in between. The CDR3 covers 15 residues. The chain's CDR3 is CASKGRLGTVYEQYF. The CDR3 coding sequence is TGTGCCAGCAAAGGGAGGCTCGGGACAGTCTACGAGCAGTACTTC.

The chain carries TRBV25-1 and TRBJ1-1, with unresolved D. V lost 4 bases, J lost 4 bases, and 16 bases lay in between. The CDR3 contains 15 residues. Per the germline V gene, CDR1 is MGHDK and CDR2 is SYGVNS. The DNA of the CDR3 is TGTGCCAGCAGTGGGGCAGGTGGGCGATCCACTGAAGCTTTCTTT. Translating it yields CASSGAGGRSTEAFF.

This clone was found a few times. CDR3 sequence (DNA): TGTGCCAGCAGCGCCAGGGGGGACACCGGGGAGCTGTTTTTT. This sequence encodes CASSARGDTGELFF. The chain links TRBV9 to TRBJ2-2; D may be TRBD1 (7 bases). With 3 bases removed from V and 3 bases from J, the gap between germline ends came to 9 bases. The CDR3 contains 14 residues. Germline CDR1 is SGDLS and CDR2 is YYNGEE.

The chain joins TRBV5-5 to TRBJ2-4; TRBD1 aligns across 11 bases. Germline V lookup: CDR1 SGHKS, CDR2 YYEKEE (reference sequence). The J segment lost 5 bases and the V segment lost 4 bases, leaving 5 bases of the junction unmatched. This CDR3 has 15 amino acids. In DNA, the CDR3 is TGTGCCAGCAGCCCTCTGGGACAGGGGGAAAACATTCAGTACTTC. Translation: CASSPLGQGENIQYF.

The chain carries TRBV4-1 and TRBJ2-3; 9 bases are a match to TRBD2. Trimming cost V 3 bases and J 4 bases; bases outside gene matches: 8. This CDR3 region has 16 residues. CDR1 MGHRA and CDR2 YSYEKL come from the germline V gene. CDR3 in amino acids: CASSHAPGLAADTQYF. CDR3 in DNA: TGCGCCAGCAGCCATGCCCCGGGACTAGCAGCAGATACGCAGTATTTT.

The genes are TRBV2 and TRBJ2-1, with 16 positions matching TRBD2. V shed 2 bases and J 10 bases; nucleotides not matched to a gene: 8. The CDR3 sequence is 17 residues long. Germline values: CDR1 SNHLY, CDR2 FYNNEI. The CDR3 loop reads CASSEQGWGLAGGEQFF. The CDR3 nucleotides are TGTGCCAGCAGTGAACAGGGTTGGGGACTAGCGGGGGGGGAGCAGTTCTTC.